The rows below give T cell receptor beta chains drawn from one sample of a study of cytomegalovirus exposure and HLA in healthy donors. Profiled with immunoSEQ multiplex PCR; TCRdb holds only in-frame clones, not every one. This table holds about 200,000 clones, under 85% found once. The specimen was PBMCs. These receptors were collected from a man aged 50-60 years in good health and CMV-seronegative. The CDR3 runs from the conserved cysteine through the conserved F or W. Clone size is shown for a subset of rows, as once, few, many or a class of expanded clone.

v_gene,abundance,CDR3aa
TRBV7-2,-,CASRYPGGTGANVLTF
TRBV9,-,CASSARAGVGGETQYF
TRBV23-1,-,CASSQSGQGGRNQPQHF
TRBV9,-,CASSVGVAGVYEQYF
TRBV27,-,CASSQDRINQPQHF
TRBV5-1,-,CASSLVQASGNYGYTF
TRBV5-1,-,CASSTVGSSYNEQFF
TRBV5-1,-,CASSLGANSGNTIYF
TRBV7-9,few,CASSLARLNTEAFF
TRBV11-1,-,CASGLAASYEQYF
TRBV27,once,CASSLVRRVLGNEQYF
TRBV5-4,-,CASSAGQGVYEQYF
TRBV30,few,CAWSVQDRGFRQPQHF
TRBV19,few,CASISKTGATPEAFF
TRBV9,-,CASSFGDRGFTEAFF
TRBV6-4,-,CASSDSIVGPIQYF
TRBV28,-,CASSPQGYGYTF
TRBV14,-,CASSPRQGYAGELFF
TRBV7-7,few,CASSRDRGEKLFF
TRBV7-3,few,CASSIGGFADTQYF
TRBV7-9,-,CSSSLANTGLNYGYTF
TRBV28,-,CASSLRGGISYEQYF
TRBV2,-,CASSALLATDTQYF
TRBV5-1,-,CASSYGGGGPAANEKLFF
TRBV28,-,CASSLGQVNSPLHF
TRBV28,-,CASSLPGTANQPQHF
TRBV9,-,CASSPQGQGMEYF
TRBV11-2,-,CASSLGLAGGRGEQFF
TRBV19,once,CASSILTGGYGYTF
TRBV18,once,CASSRQGSEFSGNTIYF
TRBV9,-,CASSPPGGIYEQYF
TRBV18,-,CASSRTRDSRELFF
TRBV19,-,CASSSSGTGGYSNQPQHF
TRBV28,-,CASSRWNTSGGSTDTQYF
TRBV20-1,-,CSALTGNTIYF
TRBV5-4,-,CASSLGLLRRAGANVLTF
TRBV30,few,CAWMQPGTGAFTNYGYTF